The next 21 T cell receptor beta chains were all read from a single sample in a study of T cell responses to AZD1222 COVID-19 vaccine. Repertoires were generated with immunoSEQ multiplex PCR, while TCRdb's copy carries only in-frame clones and drops some. The data show some 130,000 clones, approximately 90% seen once. The sequences come from peripheral blood, collected on day 0 of AZD1222 vaccination. These receptors originate from an adult in good health.

In its sample, this clone was seen once. The chain joins TRBV11-1 to TRBJ2-3, with 13 bases that match TRBD2. Germline-derived CDR1 and CDR2 are SGHAT and FQDESV (reference sequence). The CDR3 runs 16 residues. V lost 2 bases, J lost 3 bases, and 2 bases stayed unmatched. In DNA, the CDR3 is TGTGCCAGCAGCTTACCGGGACTAGCGGGGACAGATACGCAGTATTTT. Residues: CASSLPGLAGTDTQYF.

The chain recombines TRBV18 with TRBJ2-6, with D maybe TRBD1 (5 bases). Trimming removed 4 bases at V and 2 bases at J, with 9 bases between. The CDR3 is 15 residues long. Germline V gives CDR1 KGHSH, CDR2 LQKENI. CDR3 bases: TGTGCCAGCTCACGCAAGGGGACTGGGGCCAACGTCCTGACTTTC. Its translation is CASSRKGTGANVLTF.

This clone was counted once. The CDR3 DNA is TGTGCCAGCAGTTACCCGGTAGCGGGAGGGGTTCGAGAGACCCAGTACTTC. It is translated as CASSYPVAGGVRETQYF. The genes are TRBV6-2 or TRBV6-3 and TRBJ2-5; 11 bases are a match to TRBD2. In germline, CDR1 is MNHEY, CDR2 SVGEGT. The CDR3 runs to 17 residues. The V segment lost 2 bases and the J segment 4 bases; nucleotides outside the gene matches: 9.

The gene calls are TRBV5-4 and TRBJ2-2; 10 bases map to TRBD2. Germline V gives CDR1 SGHNT, CDR2 YYREEE (reference sequence). Trimming removed 4 bases from V and 1 base from J; junction bases left unmatched: 4. This CDR3 is 16 amino acids long. In nucleotides, the CDR3 is TGTGCCAGCAGCCAAGGACTAGCGGTGAACACCGGGGAGCTGTTTTTT. Its translation is CASSQGLAVNTGELFF.

This chain joins TRBV2 and TRBJ1-5; 9 nucleotides align to TRBD1. CDR3 length: 14 amino acids. The V gene end was trimmed by 5 bases and the J gene end by 5 bases; junction bases not matched to a gene: 4. The germline gives CDR1 SNHLY, CDR2 FYNNEI. CDR3 sequence (DNA): TGTGCCAGCAGTCCGCGGGACAGGGATCAGCCCCAGCATTTT. It is translated as CASSPRDRDQPQHF.

V usage is TRBV5-1 and J usage is TRBJ1-4; 8 positions match TRBD1. CDR3 length: 13 residues. Looked up from germline, CDR1 is SGHRS and CDR2 is YFSETQ. Trimming removed 1 base from V and 10 bases from J; junction bases left unmatched: 3. The CDR3 sequence: CASSLRQGRKLFF. The CDR3 DNA is TGCGCCAGCAGCTTGCGACAGGGGAGAAAACTGTTTTTT.

This rearrangement joins TRBV12-3 or TRBV12-4 to TRBJ1-2; possible D gene TRBD1, 5 bases. The germline V and J ends were trimmed by 1 base and 4 bases, with 7 bases remaining between them. The CDR3 covers 13 residues. CDR3 sequence: CASSLDRFYGYTF. The CDR3 region has the DNA TGTGCCAGCAGTTTAGACAGGTTCTATGGCTACACCTTC.

The chain links TRBV7-2 to TRBJ1-2; unclear D gene. The CDR3 totals 16 residues. Germline lookup yields CDR1 SGHTA and CDR2 FQGNSA. V lost 2 bases to trimming and J lost 0 bases, with 13 bases between them. In nucleotides, the CDR3 is TGTGCCAGCAGCTTATCGGGAGTACCAGCTAACTATGGCTACACCTTC. Protein: CASSLSGVPANYGYTF.

CDR3 protein: CASSLGPLTGNTIYF. As DNA, the CDR3 is TGTGCCAGCAGCTTAGGCCCTCTAACTGGAAACACCATATATTTT. The genes are TRBV7-8 and TRBJ1-3; D gene ambiguous. Trimming stripped 1 base from V and 2 bases from J, with 9 bases between. This CDR3 has 15 amino acids. Germline V lookup: CDR1 SGHVS, CDR2 FQNEAQ.

The genes are TRBV5-4 and TRBJ1-2; D is possibly TRBD1 (6 bases). The germline V and J ends were trimmed by 5 bases and 4 bases, with 18 bases remaining between them. The V gene's germline CDR1 is SGHNT and CDR2 YYREEE (reference sequence). CDR3 length: 15 amino acids. This chain's CDR3 is CASRPKGGGSYGYTF. The CDR3 DNA reads as TGTGCCAGCAGACCGAAGGGGGGGGGATCCTATGGCTACACCTTC.

J is TRBJ2-6 and V is TRBV19; the D call may be TRBD1 or TRBD2 (5 bases each). Germline V lookup: CDR1 LNHDA, CDR2 SQIVND (reference sequence). CDR3 size: 15 residues. Trimming removed 6 bases at V and 2 bases at J, with 11 bases between. This chain's CDR3 is CASRVRGAGANVLTF. The CDR3 coding sequence is TGTGCCAGTAGGGTTCGGGGCGCTGGGGCCAACGTCCTGACTTTC.

V and J are TRBV7-2 and TRBJ2-3; the match to TRBD2 covers 10 bases. Germline-derived CDR1 and CDR2 are SGHTA and FQGNSA. This CDR3 has 16 amino acids. Trimming took 6 bases from V and 4 from J; bases not matched to a gene: 10. In DNA, the CDR3 is TGTGCCAGCAGAGAGAGCGGGAGGGGTGGGGCAGATACGCAGTATTTT. Translation gives CASRESGRGGADTQYF.

CDR3 in amino acids: CASSLTRSGVSGNTIYF. The CDR3 region has the DNA TGTGCCAGCTCACTTACTAGATCAGGCGTCTCTGGAAACACCATATATTTT. The V and J genes are TRBV18 and TRBJ1-3; D gene unclear. Germline loops: CDR1 KGHSH, CDR2 LQKENI. With 4 bases removed from V and 0 bases from J, the gap between germline ends came to 16 bases. There are 17 residues in the CDR3.

The genes are TRBV10-3 and TRBJ1-2; D gene uncertain. Trimming took off 6 bases at V and 4 bases at J, with 18 bases between the two ends. The CDR3 has 15 amino acids. CDR1 and CDR2 from the germline V gene are ENHRY and SYGVKD. Written as DNA, the CDR3 is TGTGCCATCAGGAAACCGCTCCCGAGCGGCTATGGCTACACCTTC. It codes for CAIRKPLPSGYGYTF.

The J gene is TRBJ2-7, the V gene TRBV6-4; 8 bases are shared with TRBD1. Trimming cost V 0 bases and J 5 bases; bases outside gene matches: 6. CDR1 MRHNA and CDR2 SNTAGT come from the germline V gene. The length of the CDR3 is 15 residues. The CDR3: CASSDSSTGGHEQYF. Written as DNA, the CDR3 is TGTGCCAGCAGTGACTCGAGTACAGGGGGTCACGAGCAGTACTTC.

The chain couples TRBV4-3 to TRBJ1-4, with 9 bases fitting TRBD1. Trimming removed 4 bases from V and 7 bases from J; junction bases left unmatched: 7. This CDR3 region has 15 residues. Germline V gene data show CDR1 as LGHNA and CDR2 as YSLEER. The CDR3 DNA reads TGCGCCAGCAGCCTTGACAGGGGGAAAGGTGAAAAACTGTTTTTT. It translates to CASSLDRGKGEKLFF.

The chain combines TRBV4-1 with TRBJ2-2; D perhaps matches TRBD1 (5 bases). Germline-derived CDR1 and CDR2 are MGHRA and YSYEKL. The CDR3 consists of 15 residues. V was trimmed by 0 bases and J by 6 bases, leaving 11 bases between them. The CDR3 nucleotides read TGCGCCAGCAGCCAAGAAGGGGCTAGGGCCGGGGAGCTGTTTTTT. Translated: CASSQEGARAGELFF.

The CDR3 coding sequence is TGTGCCAGCAGCCAAGATCTGGGAAGGAGGGCCGAGTTCTTC. It specifies CASSQDLGRRAEFF. The gene calls are TRBV4-2 and TRBJ2-1; TRBD2 is a possible D gene (6 bases). This CDR3 has 14 residues. The germline V gene encodes CDR1 LGHNA and CDR2 YNFKEQ. V lost 0 bases to trimming and J lost 14 bases, with 17 bases between them.

The CDR3 here is CASRKQGPTDTQYF. In nucleotides, the CDR3 is TGTGCCAGCCGGAAACAGGGCCCCACAGATACGCAGTATTTT. This sequence joins TRBV28 and TRBJ2-3; a weak D match, TRBD1 (6 bases). V was clipped by 8 bases and J by 2 bases, with 14 bases between them. The germline gives CDR1 MDHEN, CDR2 SYDVKM. The CDR3 covers 14 residues.

This sequence joins TRBV6-2 or TRBV6-3 and TRBJ2-2; D not resolved. V was shortened by 4 bases and J by 6 bases, with 9 bases between the two germline ends. Germline V lookup: CDR1 MNHEY, CDR2 SVGEGT. The CDR3 contains 13 residues. The CDR3: CASSFYQAGELFF. The CDR3 DNA follows: TGTGCCAGCAGTTTCTATCAGGCCGGGGAGCTGTTTTTT.

The rearrangement joins TRBV7-8 to TRBJ1-5, with 8 bases aligning to TRBD1. The V gene end was trimmed by 5 bases and the J gene end by 5 bases; junction bases not matched to a gene: 5. Germline assignment: CDR1 SGHVS and CDR2 FQNEAQ. The CDR3 loop spans 14 amino acids. The CDR3 bases are TGTGCCAGCAGCCCCGAGACAGGGGATCAGCCCCAGCATTTT. This encodes CASSPETGDQPQHF.